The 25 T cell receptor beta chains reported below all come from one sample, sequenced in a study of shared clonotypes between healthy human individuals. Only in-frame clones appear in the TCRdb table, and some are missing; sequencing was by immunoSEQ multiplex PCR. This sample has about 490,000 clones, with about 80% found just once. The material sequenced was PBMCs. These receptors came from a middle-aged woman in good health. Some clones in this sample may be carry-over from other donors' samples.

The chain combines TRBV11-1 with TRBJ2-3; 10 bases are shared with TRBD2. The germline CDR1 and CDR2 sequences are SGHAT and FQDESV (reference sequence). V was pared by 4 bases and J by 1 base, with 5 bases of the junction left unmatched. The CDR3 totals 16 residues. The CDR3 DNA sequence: TGTGCCAGCAGCTCCTATGGACTAGCGGGCACAGATACGCAGTATTTT. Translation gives CASSSYGLAGTDTQYF.

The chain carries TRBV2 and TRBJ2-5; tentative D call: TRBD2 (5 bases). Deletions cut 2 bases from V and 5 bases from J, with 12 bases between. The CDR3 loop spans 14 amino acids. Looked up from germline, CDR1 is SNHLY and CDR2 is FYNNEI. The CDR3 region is CASSEQSRGETQYF. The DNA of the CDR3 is TGTGCCAGCAGTGAACAGTCCCGAGGGGAGACCCAGTACTTC.

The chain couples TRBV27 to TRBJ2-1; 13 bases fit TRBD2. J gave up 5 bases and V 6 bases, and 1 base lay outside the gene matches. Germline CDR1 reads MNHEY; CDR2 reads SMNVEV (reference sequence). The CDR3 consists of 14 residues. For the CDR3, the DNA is TGTGCCAGCAGAGGACTAGCGGGAGACAATGAGCAGTTCTTC. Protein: CASRGLAGDNEQFF.

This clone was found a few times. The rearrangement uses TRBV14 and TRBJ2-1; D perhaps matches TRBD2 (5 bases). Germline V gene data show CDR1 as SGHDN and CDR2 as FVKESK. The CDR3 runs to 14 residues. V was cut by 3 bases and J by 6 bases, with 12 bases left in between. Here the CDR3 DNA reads TGTGCCAGCAGCCAGAACATAGCGTTCAATGAGCAGTTCTTC. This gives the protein CASSQNIAFNEQFF.

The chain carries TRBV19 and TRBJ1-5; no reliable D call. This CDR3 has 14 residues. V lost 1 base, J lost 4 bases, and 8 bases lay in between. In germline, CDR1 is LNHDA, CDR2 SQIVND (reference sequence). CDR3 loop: CASSIVSANQPQHF. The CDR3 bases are TGTGCCAGTAGTATAGTTTCAGCTAATCAGCCCCAGCATTTT.

The CDR3 DNA reads as TGTGCCAGCAGTGTTGAGCTCTCTGATACGCAGTATTTT. It translates to CASSVELSDTQYF. The rearrangement uses TRBV6-4 and TRBJ2-3; D unclear. CDR1 and CDR2 (germline): MRHNA, SNTAGT. The CDR3 is 13 residues long. The germline V and J ends were trimmed by 4 bases and 6 bases, with 11 bases remaining between them.

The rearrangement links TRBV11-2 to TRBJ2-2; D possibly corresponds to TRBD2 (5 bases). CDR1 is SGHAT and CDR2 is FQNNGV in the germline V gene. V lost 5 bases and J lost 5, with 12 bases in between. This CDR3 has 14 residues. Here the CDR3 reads CASSQEVRTGELFF. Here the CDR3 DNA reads TGTGCCAGCAGCCAGGAGGTTCGGACCGGGGAGCTGTTTTTT.

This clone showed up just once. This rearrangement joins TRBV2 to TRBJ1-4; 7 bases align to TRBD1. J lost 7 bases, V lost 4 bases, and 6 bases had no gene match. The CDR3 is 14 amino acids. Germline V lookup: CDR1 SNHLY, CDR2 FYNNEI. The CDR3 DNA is TGTGCCAGCAGTGCCCAGGGGGTAGGTGAAAAACTGTTTTTT. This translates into CASSAQGVGEKLFF.

The CDR3 reads CASSYPDRGREQYF. CDR3 nucleotide sequence: TGTGCCAGCAGTTACCCTGACAGGGGACGGGAGCAGTACTTC. The V call is TRBV6-5, the J call TRBJ2-7, with 8 bases identical to TRBD1. Per the germline V gene, CDR1 is MNHEY and CDR2 is SVGAGI. The V segment lost 2 bases and the J segment 7 bases; nucleotides outside the gene matches: 7. The CDR3 runs 14 residues.

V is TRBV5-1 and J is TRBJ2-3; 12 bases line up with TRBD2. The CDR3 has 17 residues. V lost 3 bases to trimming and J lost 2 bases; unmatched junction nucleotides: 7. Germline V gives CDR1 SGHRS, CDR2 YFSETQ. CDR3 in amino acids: CASSWGASGRATDTQYF. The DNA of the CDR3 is TGCGCCAGCAGCTGGGGGGCTAGCGGGAGGGCCACAGATACGCAGTATTTT.

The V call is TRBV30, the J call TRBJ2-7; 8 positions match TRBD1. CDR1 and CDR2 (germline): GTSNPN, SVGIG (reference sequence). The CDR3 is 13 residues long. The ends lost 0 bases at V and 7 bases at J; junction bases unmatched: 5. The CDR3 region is CAWSVAGGREQYF. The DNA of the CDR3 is TGTGCCTGGAGTGTAGCAGGGGGCAGGGAGCAGTACTTC. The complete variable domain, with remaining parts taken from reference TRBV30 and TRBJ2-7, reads SQTIHQWPATLVQPVGSPLSLECTVEGTSNPNLYWYRQAAGRGLQLLFYSVGIGQISSEVPQNLSASRPQDRQFILSSKKLLLSDSGFYLCAWSVAGGREQYFGPGTRLTVT.

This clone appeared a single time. As DNA, the CDR3 is TGTGCCAGCAGCTTACAAATCTCGGGGGCCTACGAGCAGTACTTC. Translated, it gives CASSLQISGAYEQYF. The chain links TRBV7-2 to TRBJ2-7; D is perhaps TRBD2 (6 bases). CDR1 and CDR2 (germline): SGHTA, FQGNSA. CDR3 length: 15 residues. V was clipped by 2 bases and J by 2 bases, with 13 bases between them.

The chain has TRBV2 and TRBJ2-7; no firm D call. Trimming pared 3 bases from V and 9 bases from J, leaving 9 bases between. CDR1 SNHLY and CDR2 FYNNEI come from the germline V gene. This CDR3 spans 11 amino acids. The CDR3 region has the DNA TGTGCCAGCAGTGATTGGGAAGGGCAGTACTTC. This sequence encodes CASSDWEGQYF.

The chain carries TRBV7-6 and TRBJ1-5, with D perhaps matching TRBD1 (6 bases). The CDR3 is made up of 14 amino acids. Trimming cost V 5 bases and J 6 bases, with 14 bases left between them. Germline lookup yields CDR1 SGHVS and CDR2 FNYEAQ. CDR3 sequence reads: CASSLGQLSQPQHF. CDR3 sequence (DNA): TGTGCCAGCAGCCTCGGACAGCTTAGTCAGCCCCAGCATTTT.

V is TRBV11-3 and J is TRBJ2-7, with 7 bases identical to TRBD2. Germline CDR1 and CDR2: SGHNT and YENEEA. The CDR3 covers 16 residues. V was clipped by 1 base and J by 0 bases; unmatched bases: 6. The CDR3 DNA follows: TGTGCCAGCAGCTTAGGGCCGGGACTAACCTCCTACGAGCAGTACTTC. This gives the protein CASSLGPGLTSYEQYF.

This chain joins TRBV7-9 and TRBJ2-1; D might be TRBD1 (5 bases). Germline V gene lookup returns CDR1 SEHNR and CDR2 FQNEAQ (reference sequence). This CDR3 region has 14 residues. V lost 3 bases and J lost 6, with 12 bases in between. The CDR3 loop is CASSFKQDLNEQFF. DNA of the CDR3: TGTGCCAGCAGCTTTAAACAGGACCTCAATGAGCAGTTCTTC.

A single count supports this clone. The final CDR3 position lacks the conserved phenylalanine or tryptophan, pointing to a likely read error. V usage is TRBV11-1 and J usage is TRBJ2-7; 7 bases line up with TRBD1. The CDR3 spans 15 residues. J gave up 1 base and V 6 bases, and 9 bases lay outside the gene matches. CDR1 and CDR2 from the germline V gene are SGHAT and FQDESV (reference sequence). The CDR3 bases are TGTGCCAGCAGTCCTGGGACAGCGACTTCCTACGAGCAGTACCTC. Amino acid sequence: CASSPGTATSYEQYL.

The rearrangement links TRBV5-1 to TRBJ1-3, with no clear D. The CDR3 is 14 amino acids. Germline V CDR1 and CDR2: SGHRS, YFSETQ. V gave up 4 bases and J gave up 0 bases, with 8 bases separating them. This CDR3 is CASSILPSGNTIYF. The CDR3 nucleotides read TGCGCCAGCAGCATTTTGCCCTCTGGAAACACCATATATTTT.

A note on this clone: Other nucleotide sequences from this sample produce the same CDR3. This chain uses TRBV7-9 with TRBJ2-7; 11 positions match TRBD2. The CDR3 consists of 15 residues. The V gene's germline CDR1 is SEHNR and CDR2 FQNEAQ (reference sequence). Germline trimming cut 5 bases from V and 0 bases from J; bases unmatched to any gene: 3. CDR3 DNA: TGTGCCAGCAGCCGAACTAGCGGGAGCTCCTACGAGCAGTACTTC. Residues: CASSRTSGSSYEQYF.

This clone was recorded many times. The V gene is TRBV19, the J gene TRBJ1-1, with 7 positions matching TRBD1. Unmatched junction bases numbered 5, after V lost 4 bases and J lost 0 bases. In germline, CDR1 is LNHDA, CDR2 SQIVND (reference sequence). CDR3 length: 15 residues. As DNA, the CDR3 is TGTGCCAGTAGTAAACAGGGGTCCATGAACACTGAAGCTTTCTTT. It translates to CASSKQGSMNTEAFF.

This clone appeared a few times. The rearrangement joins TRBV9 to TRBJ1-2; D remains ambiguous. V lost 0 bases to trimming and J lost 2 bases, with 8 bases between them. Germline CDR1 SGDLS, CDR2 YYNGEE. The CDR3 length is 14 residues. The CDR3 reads CASSVDLVNYGYTF. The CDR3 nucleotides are TGTGCCAGCAGCGTAGATTTAGTAAACTATGGCTACACCTTC.

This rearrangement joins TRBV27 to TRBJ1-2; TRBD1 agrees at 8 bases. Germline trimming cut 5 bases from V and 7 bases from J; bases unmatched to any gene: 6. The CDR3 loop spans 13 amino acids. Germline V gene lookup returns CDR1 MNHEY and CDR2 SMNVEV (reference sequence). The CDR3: CASSSTGGFGYTF. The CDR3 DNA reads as TGTGCCAGCAGTAGTACAGGGGGTTTTGGCTACACCTTC.

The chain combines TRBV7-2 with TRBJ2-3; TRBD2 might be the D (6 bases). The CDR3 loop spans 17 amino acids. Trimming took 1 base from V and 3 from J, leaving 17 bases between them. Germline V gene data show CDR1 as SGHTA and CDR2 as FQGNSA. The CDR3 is CASSLGHGAGRTDTQYF. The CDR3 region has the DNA TGTGCCAGCAGCTTAGGTCACGGAGCGGGTAGAACAGATACGCAGTATTTT.

This chain's CDR3 is CAWTARRREPAGELFF. The CDR3, as DNA: TGTGCCTGGACCGCTAGGAGGCGGGAGCCCGCCGGGGAGCTGTTTTTT. This chain uses TRBV30 with TRBJ2-2, with 7 bases that match TRBD2. V shed 4 bases and J 6 bases; nucleotides not matched to a gene: 14. CDR1 is GTSNPN, CDR2 SVGIG, per germline (reference sequence). The length of the CDR3 is 16 residues. Drawing the rest from reference TRBV30 and TRBJ2-2, the complete variable domain is SQTIHQWPATLVQPVGSPLSLECTVEGTSNPNLYWYRQAAGRGLQLLFYSVGIGQISSEVPQNLSASRPQDRQFILSSKKLLLSDSGFYLCAWTARRREPAGELFFGEGSRLTVL.

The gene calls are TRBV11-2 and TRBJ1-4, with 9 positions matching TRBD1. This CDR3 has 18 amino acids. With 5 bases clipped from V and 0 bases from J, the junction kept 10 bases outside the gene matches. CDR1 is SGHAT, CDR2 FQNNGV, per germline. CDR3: CASSTGTGTYATNEKLFF. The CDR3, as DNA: TGTGCCAGCAGCACGGGGACAGGGACATATGCAACTAATGAAAAACTGTTTTTT.